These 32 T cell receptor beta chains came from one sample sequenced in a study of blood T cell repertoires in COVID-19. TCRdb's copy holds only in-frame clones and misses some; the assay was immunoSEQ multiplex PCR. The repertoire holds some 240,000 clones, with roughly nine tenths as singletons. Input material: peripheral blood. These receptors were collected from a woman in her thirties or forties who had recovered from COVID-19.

The CDR3 nucleotides read TGCGCCAGCAGCTTTGGACAGGAGCTCTACAATGAGCAGTTCTTC. Residues: CASSFGQELYNEQFF. V is TRBV5-1 and J is TRBJ2-1; 7 nucleotides align to TRBD1. Germline-derived CDR1 and CDR2 are SGHRS and YFSETQ. The CDR3 runs 15 residues. The ends lost 2 bases at V and 3 bases at J; junction bases unmatched: 5.

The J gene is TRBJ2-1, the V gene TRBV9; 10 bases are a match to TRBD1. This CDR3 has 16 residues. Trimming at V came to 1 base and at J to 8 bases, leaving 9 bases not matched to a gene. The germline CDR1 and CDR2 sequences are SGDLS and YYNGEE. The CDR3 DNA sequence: TGTGCCAGCAGCGTAACCCTCCAGACAGGGGGCCATGAGCAGTTCTTC. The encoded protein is CASSVTLQTGGHEQFF. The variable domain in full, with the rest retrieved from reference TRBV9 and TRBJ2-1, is DSGVTQTPKHLITATGQRVTLRCSPRSGDLSVYWYQQSLDQGLQFLIQYYNGEERAKGNILERFSAQQFPDLHSELNLSSLELGDSALYFCASSVTLQTGGHEQFFGPGTRLTVL.

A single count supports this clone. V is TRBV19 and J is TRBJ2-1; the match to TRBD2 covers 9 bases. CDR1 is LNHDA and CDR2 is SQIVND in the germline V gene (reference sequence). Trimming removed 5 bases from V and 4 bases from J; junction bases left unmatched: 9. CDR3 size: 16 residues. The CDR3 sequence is CASSAYSGGDYNEQFF. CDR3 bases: TGTGCCAGTAGTGCCTATAGCGGGGGAGATTACAATGAGCAGTTCTTC. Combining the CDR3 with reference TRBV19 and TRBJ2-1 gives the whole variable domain DGGITQSPKYLFRKEGQNVTLSCEQNLNHDAMYWYRQDPGQGLRLIYYSQIVNDFQKGDIAEGYSVSREKKESFPLTVTSAQKNPTAFYLCASSAYSGGDYNEQFFGPGTRLTVL.

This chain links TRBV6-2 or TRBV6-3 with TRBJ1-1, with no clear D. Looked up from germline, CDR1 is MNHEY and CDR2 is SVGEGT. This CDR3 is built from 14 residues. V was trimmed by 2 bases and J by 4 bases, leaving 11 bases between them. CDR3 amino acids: CASSYGQPITEAFF. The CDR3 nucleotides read TGTGCCAGCAGTTACGGCCAACCCATCACTGAAGCTTTCTTT.

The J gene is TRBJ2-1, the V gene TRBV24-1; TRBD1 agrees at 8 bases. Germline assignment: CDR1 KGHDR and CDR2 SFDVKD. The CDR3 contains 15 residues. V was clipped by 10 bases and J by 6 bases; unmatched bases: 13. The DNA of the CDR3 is TGTGCCACGGAACCCGGGGACAGGAGTTCCAATGAGCAGTTCTTC. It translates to CATEPGDRSSNEQFF.

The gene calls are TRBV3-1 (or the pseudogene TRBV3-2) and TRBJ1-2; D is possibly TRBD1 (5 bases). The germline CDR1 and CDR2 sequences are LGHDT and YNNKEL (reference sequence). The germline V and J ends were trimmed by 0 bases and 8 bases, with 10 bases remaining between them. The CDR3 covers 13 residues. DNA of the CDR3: TGTGCCAGCAGCCAAGATCCAGGGCAGGGCTACACCTTC. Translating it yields CASSQDPGQGYTF.

The CDR3 sequence: CASSYRDSAHYGYTF. The DNA of the CDR3 is TGTGCCAGCAGTTACCGGGACAGTGCCCACTATGGCTACACCTTC. The V call is TRBV13, the J call TRBJ1-2; 7 nucleotides align to TRBD1. After removal of 6 bases from V and 3 bases from J, the junction contained 10 bases not matched to a gene. The CDR3 is made up of 15 amino acids. Per the germline V gene, CDR1 is PRHDT and CDR2 is FYEKMQ (reference sequence).

CDR3 coding DNA: TGTTCCTTCCACCGGACTAGGCTCAATGAGCAGTTCTTC. Translating gives CSFHRTRLNEQFF. V and J are TRBV30 and TRBJ2-1; 7 nucleotides align to TRBD2. CDR3 length: 13 residues. Germline V gene data show CDR1 as GTSNPN and CDR2 as SVGIG (reference sequence).

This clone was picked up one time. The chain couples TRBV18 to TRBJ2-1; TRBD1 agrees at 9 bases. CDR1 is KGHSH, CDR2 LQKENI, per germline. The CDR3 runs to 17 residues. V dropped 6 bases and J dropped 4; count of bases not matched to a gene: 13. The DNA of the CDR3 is TGTGCCAGCTCGCTGCGGACAGGGGTCCTAGGTTACAATGAGCAGTTCTTC. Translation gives CASSLRTGVLGYNEQFF.

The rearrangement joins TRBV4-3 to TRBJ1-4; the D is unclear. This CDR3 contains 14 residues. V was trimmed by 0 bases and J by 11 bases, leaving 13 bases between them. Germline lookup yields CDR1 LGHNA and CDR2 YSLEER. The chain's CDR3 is CASSQERSGLKLFF. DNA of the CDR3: TGCGCCAGCAGCCAAGAACGTTCAGGTTTGAAACTGTTTTTT.

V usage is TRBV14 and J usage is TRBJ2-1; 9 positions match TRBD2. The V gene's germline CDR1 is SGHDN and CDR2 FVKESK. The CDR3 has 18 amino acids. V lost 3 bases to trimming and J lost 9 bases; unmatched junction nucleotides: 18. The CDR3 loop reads CASSHRSLGSGRRGEQFF. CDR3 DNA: TGTGCCAGCAGCCACCGAAGTTTGGGTAGCGGGAGAAGGGGTGAGCAGTTCTTC.

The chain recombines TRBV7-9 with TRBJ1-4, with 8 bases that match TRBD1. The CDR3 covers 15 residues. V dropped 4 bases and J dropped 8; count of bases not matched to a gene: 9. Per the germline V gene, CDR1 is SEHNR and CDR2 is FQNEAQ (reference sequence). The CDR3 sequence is CASSSQTGAREKLFF. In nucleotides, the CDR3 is TGTGCCAGCAGCTCGCAGACAGGGGCTAGGGAAAAACTGTTTTTT.

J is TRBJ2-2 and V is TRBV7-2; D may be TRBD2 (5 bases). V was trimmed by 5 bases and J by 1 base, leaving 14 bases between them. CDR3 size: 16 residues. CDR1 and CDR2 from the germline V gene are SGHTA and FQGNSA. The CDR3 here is CASSLLGGGNTGELFF. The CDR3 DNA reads TGTGCCAGCAGCCTCCTGGGCGGAGGGAACACCGGGGAGCTGTTTTTT.

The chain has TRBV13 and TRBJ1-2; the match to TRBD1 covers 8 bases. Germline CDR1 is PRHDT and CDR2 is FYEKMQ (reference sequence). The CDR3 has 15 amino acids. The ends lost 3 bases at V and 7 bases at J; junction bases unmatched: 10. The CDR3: CASSFQGATTAGYTF. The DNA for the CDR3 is TGTGCCAGCAGCTTCCAGGGGGCGACGACTGCTGGCTACACCTTC.

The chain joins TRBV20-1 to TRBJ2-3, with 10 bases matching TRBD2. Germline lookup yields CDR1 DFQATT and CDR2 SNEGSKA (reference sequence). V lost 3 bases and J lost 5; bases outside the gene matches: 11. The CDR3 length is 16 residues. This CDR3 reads CSASGPRTSGEDTQYF. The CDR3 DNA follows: TGCAGTGCTAGTGGTCCAAGGACTAGCGGTGAAGATACGCAGTATTTT.

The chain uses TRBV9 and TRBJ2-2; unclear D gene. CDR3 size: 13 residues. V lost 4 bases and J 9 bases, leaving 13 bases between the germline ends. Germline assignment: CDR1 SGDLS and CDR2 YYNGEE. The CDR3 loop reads CASSSSPLWELFF. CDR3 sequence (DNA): TGTGCCAGCAGCTCTTCTCCCTTGTGGGAGCTGTTTTTT.

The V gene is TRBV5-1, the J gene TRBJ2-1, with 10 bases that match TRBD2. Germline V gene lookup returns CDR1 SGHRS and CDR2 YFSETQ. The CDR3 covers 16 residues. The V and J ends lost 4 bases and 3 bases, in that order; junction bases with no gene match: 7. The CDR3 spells CASSIQPSGSYNEQFF. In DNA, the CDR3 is TGCGCCAGCAGCATCCAACCTAGCGGGAGCTACAATGAGCAGTTCTTC. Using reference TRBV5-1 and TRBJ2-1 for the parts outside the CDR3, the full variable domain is KAGVTQTPRYLIKTRGQQVTLSCSPISGHRSVSWYQQTPGQGLQFLFEYFSETQRNKGNFPGRFSGRQFSNSRSEMNVSTLELGDSALYLCASSIQPSGSYNEQFFGPGTRLTVL.

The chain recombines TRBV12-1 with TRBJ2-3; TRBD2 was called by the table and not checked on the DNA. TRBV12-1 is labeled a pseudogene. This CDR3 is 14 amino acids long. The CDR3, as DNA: TGTGCCAGCCCGCCCGGGAGGCCCACAGATACGCAGTATTTT. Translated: CASPPGRPTDTQYF.

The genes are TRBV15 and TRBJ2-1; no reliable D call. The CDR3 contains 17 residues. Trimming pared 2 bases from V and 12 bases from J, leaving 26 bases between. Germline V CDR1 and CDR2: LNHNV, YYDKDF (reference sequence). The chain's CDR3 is CATSRPTSGLIFPGQFF. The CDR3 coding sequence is TGTGCCACCAGCAGACCGACCTCGGGTTTAATCTTCCCCGGGCAGTTCTTC.

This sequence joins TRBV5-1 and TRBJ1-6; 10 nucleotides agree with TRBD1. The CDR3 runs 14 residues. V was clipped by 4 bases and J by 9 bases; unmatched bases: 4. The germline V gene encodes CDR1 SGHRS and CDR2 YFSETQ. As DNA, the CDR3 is TGCGCCAGCAGCCTGACAGGGGGCCCTTCACCCCTCCACTTT. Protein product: CASSLTGGPSPLHF.

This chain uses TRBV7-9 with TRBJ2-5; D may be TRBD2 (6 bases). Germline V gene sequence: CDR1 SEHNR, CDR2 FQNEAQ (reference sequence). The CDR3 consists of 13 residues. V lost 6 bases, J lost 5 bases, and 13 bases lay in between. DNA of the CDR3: TGTGCCAGCAGTACATTGGCGGGGGAGACCCAGTACTTC. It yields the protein CASSTLAGETQYF.

The DNA of the CDR3 is TGTGCCAGCAGTTACGGGGCCCGGGACACTGAAGCTTTCTTT. Translating gives CASSYGARDTEAFF. The chain carries TRBV6-5 and TRBJ1-1; D perhaps matches TRBD1 (5 bases). Germline CDR1 is MNHEY and CDR2 is SVGAGI. Trimming cost V 2 bases and J 3 bases, with 10 bases left between them. CDR3 length: 14 amino acids.

DNA for the CDR3: TGTGCCTGGAGTGTAAACAGAATTAATTCACCCCTCCACTTT. Translation gives CAWSVNRINSPLHF. The chain uses TRBV30 and TRBJ1-6, with D uncertain. CDR1 and CDR2 from the germline V gene are GTSNPN and SVGIG (reference sequence). V was clipped by 0 bases and J by 6 bases, with 9 bases between them. This CDR3 spans 14 amino acids.

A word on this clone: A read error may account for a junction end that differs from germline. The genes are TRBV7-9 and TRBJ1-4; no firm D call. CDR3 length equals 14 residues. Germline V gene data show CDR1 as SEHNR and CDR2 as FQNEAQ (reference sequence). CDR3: CASSLASKNEKLFF. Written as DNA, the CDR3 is TGTGCCAGCAGCCTAGCGTCTAAAAATGAAAAACTGTTTTTT.

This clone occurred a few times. The CDR3 region has the DNA TGTGCCAGCAGCCAAGGTAGGGGGCGCGTCTACGAGCAGTACGTC. Its protein product is CASSQGRGRVYEQYV. The V gene is TRBV3-1 (or the pseudogene TRBV3-2), the J gene TRBJ2-7; 7 nucleotides match TRBD1. There are 15 residues in the CDR3. Trimming removed 1 base from V and 3 bases from J; junction bases left unmatched: 6. In germline, CDR1 is LGHDT, CDR2 YNNKEL (reference sequence).

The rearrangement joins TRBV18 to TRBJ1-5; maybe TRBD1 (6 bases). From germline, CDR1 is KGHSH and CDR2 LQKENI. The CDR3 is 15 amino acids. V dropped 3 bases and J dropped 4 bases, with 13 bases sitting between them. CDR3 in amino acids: CASSPNPQGNQPQHF. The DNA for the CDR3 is TGTGCCAGCTCACCGAACCCTCAGGGGAATCAGCCCCAGCATTTT.

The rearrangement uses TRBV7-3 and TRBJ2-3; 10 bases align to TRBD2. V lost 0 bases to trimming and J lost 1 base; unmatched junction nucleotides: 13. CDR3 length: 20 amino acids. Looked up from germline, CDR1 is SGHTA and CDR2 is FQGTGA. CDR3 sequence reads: CASSLTTSGLADMGTDTQYF. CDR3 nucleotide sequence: TGTGCCAGCAGCTTAACAACTAGCGGACTAGCGGATATGGGCACAGATACGCAGTATTTT.

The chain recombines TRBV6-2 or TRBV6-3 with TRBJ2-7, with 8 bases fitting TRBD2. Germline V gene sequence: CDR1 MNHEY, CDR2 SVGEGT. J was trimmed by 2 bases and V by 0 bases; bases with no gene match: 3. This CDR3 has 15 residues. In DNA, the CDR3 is TGTGCCAGCAGTTACTCAGCGGGAGCGACCTACGAGCAGTACGTC. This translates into CASSYSAGATYEQYV.

Here the CDR3 DNA reads TGTGCCAGCAAACACAGGGGGGTAACTGAAGCTTTCTTT. Its protein product is CASKHRGVTEAFF. V gene TRBV6-5 combines with J gene TRBJ1-1; 8 bases line up with TRBD1. This CDR3 is 13 amino acids long. Germline CDR1 is MNHEY and CDR2 is SVGAGI. J was trimmed by 5 bases and V by 7 bases; bases with no gene match: 6.

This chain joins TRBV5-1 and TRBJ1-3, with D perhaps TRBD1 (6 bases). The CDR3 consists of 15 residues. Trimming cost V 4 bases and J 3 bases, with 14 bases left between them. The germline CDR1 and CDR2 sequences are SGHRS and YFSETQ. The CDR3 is CASSPLTGGGNTIYF. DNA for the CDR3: TGCGCCAGCAGCCCCCTGACAGGTGGTGGAAACACCATATATTTT.

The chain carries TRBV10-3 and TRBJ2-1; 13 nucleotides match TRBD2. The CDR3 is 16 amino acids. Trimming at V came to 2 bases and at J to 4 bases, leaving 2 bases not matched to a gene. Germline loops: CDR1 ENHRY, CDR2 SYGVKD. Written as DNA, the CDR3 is TGTGCCATCAGTGAGACTAGCGGGGGGGGTTACAATGAGCAGTTCTTC. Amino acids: CAISETSGGGYNEQFF.

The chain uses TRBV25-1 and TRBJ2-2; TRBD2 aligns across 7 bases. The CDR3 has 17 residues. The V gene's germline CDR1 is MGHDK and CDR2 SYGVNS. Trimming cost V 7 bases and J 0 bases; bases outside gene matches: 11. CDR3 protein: CASTDRAGSSNTGELFF. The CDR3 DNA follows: TGTGCCAGCACTGATAGAGCGGGATCCTCGAACACCGGGGAGCTGTTTTTT.